A single sample gave rise to the 26 T cell receptor beta chains below, sequenced in a study of T cell repertoires in cytomegalovirus infection. These receptors are not linked to any known antigen. TCRdb ran MiXCR on the reads and lists one entry per CDR3 protein. The sample contains fewer than 900,000 distinct CDR3 sequences, roughly 28% of which appear only once. The specimen was cultured CD8+ T cells from PBMCs, collected from culture after CMV antigen stimulation. Receptors originate from a human donor in good health (CMV status not recorded). Some clones in this sample may be carry-over from other donors' samples.

This clonotype has just a few counts. The junction and the germline gene differ at one end; a read error may be behind it. This chain uses TRBV11-1 with TRBJ2-1, with D maybe TRBD2 (5 bases). The CDR3 runs 15 residues. Germline values: CDR1 SGHAT, CDR2 FQDESV (reference sequence). Here the CDR3 reads CASSSQGGKYNGQFF. As DNA, the CDR3 is TGTGCCAGCAGCTCCCAAGGAGGAAAGTACAATGGGCAGTTCTTC.

This clonotype appeared a single time. The chain combines TRBV4-3 with TRBJ2-1, with D perhaps TRBD1 (5 bases). Germline CDR1 and CDR2: LGHNA and YSLEER. The V and J ends lost 0 bases and 5 bases respectively, with 17 bases between them. CDR3 length: 17 amino acids. The CDR3, as DNA: TGCGCCAGCAGCCAAGAACACAGGCTCAAGTGTCACAATGAGCAGTTCTTC. Its translation: CASSQEHRLKCHNEQFF.

The rearrangement uses TRBV11-2 and TRBJ1-1; 11 bases are shared with TRBD1. V dropped 6 bases and J dropped 3; count of bases not matched to a gene: 3. This CDR3 region has 14 residues. CDR1 is SGHAT and CDR2 is FQNNGV in the germline V gene. Here the CDR3 reads CASSWGQGDTEAFF. CDR3 coding DNA: TGTGCCAGCAGTTGGGGACAGGGGGACACTGAAGCTTTCTTT. Full variable domain (outside the CDR3, taken from reference TRBV11-2 and TRBJ1-1): EAGVAQSPRYKIIEKRQSVAFWCNPISGHATLYWYQQILGQGPKLLIQFQNNGVVDDSQLPKDRFSAERLKGVDSTLKIQPAKLEDSAVYLCASSWGQGDTEAFFGQGTRLTVV.

The V and J genes are TRBV5-1 and TRBJ2-1, with D perhaps matching TRBD2 (6 bases). The CDR3 is 12 residues long. Germline CDR1 SGHRS, CDR2 YFSETQ. The V end was cut by 4 bases, the J end by 7 bases, with 9 bases between. CDR3 nucleotides: TGCGCCAGCAGCGGGGGGAAGAATGAGCAGTTCTTC. Translating it yields CASSGGKNEQFF.

This clonotype has a handful of counts. The CDR3, as DNA: TGTGCCAGCAGCTCGCAGGGAGGGGCCACCGGGGAGCTGTTTTTT. This codes for CASSSQGGATGELFF. The rearrangement joins TRBV7-6 to TRBJ2-2, with 7 bases fitting TRBD2. Losses at the gene ends were 4 bases for V and 4 bases for J; bases not matched to a gene: 6. Germline V CDR1 and CDR2: SGHVS, FNYEAQ. This CDR3 contains 15 residues.

This clonotype showed up just a few times. This chain uses TRBV11-3 with TRBJ2-1, with 10 bases that match TRBD2. Germline V CDR1 and CDR2: SGHNT, YENEEA. CDR3 size: 15 residues. Trimming took 6 bases from V and 5 from J; bases not matched to a gene: 7. Written as DNA, the CDR3 is TGTGCCAGCAGAATTAGCGGGGGGCGAAACAATGAGCAGTTCTTC. Its translation is CASRISGGRNNEQFF.

J is TRBJ1-5 and V is TRBV7-9; the D is unclear. The CDR3 runs 15 residues. Germline CDR1 and CDR2: SEHNR and FQNEAQ (reference sequence). V lost 4 bases, J lost 1 base, and 11 bases lay in between. The CDR3, as DNA: TGTGCCAGCAGCTCCGGTATGGAGAGCAATCAGCCCCAGCATTTT. It codes for CASSSGMESNQPQHF.

This clonotype has only a few counts. The rearrangement joins TRBV27 to TRBJ2-3, with D possibly matching TRBD1 (5 bases). Deletions cut 4 bases from V and 4 bases from J, with 15 bases between. This CDR3 has 15 residues. Germline CDR1 MNHEY, CDR2 SMNVEV (reference sequence). The CDR3 coding sequence is TGTGCCAGCAGTTCATGGGGCCCGAAGGCAGATACGCAGTATTTT. Its translation: CASSSWGPKADTQYF.

This clonotype showed up many times. The J gene is TRBJ2-3, the V gene TRBV7-2; D may be TRBD2 (7 bases). The CDR3 totals 17 residues. The V gene's germline CDR1 is SGHTA and CDR2 FQGNSA. V shed 2 bases and J shed 3 bases, with 18 bases lying between them. CDR3 region: CASSLMGAGVYTDTQYF. The CDR3 region has the DNA TGTGCCAGCAGCTTAATGGGGGCGGGGGTTTATACAGATACGCAGTATTTT.

This clonotype was picked up many times. CDR3 in amino acids: CASSLVRSVRQNTEAFF. As DNA, the CDR3 is TGTGCCAGCAGCTTAGTCCGTAGTGTCAGGCAGAACACTGAAGCTTTCTTT. The V call is TRBV7-2, the J call TRBJ1-1; D gene ambiguous. Trimming left V 1 base short and J 1 base short, with 16 bases between. Germline values: CDR1 SGHTA, CDR2 FQGNSA. CDR3 length: 17 residues. Combining the CDR3 with reference TRBV7-2 and TRBJ1-1 gives the whole variable domain GAGVSQSPSNKVTEKGKDVELRCDPISGHTALYWYRQSLGQGLEFLIYFQGNSAPDKSGLPSDRFSAERTGGSVSTLTIQRTQQEDSAVYLCASSLVRSVRQNTEAFFGQGTRLTVV.

This clonotype was seen ten or more times. The rearrangement links TRBV7-2 to TRBJ2-7; possible D gene TRBD2, 5 bases. The CDR3 is 14 amino acids. The V gene lost 6 bases and the J gene lost 2 bases, with 14 bases spanning the gap. Germline V CDR1 and CDR2: SGHTA, FQGNSA. This CDR3 is CASSLGLAPYEQYF. The CDR3 DNA follows: TGTGCCAGCAGTTTGGGTCTAGCTCCCTACGAGCAGTACTTC.

The chain recombines TRBV7-4 with TRBJ2-1; no firm D call. The CDR3 sequence is 15 residues long. The V end lost 1 base, the J end lost 2 bases, and 9 bases lay between the germline ends. The germline CDR1 and CDR2 sequences are SGHVT and SQSDAQ. CDR3: CASSLGGWPYNEQFF. In DNA form, the CDR3 reads TGTGCCAGCAGCTTAGGGGGTTGGCCCTACAATGAGCAGTTCTTC.

As DNA, the CDR3 is TGTGCCAGCAGCTTAACGGAGCAGTTCTTC. Translation: CASSLTEQFF. This chain links TRBV7-9 with TRBJ2-1; no reliable D call. CDR3 length: 10 amino acids. Trimming stripped 2 bases from V and 10 bases from J, with 3 bases between. Germline loops: CDR1 SEHNR, CDR2 FQNEAQ (reference sequence).

The chain employs TRBV7-9 and TRBJ2-4, with a weak D call TRBD2 (5 bases). This CDR3 has 13 amino acids. Trimming took off 5 bases at V and 9 bases at J, with 14 bases between the two ends. From germline, CDR1 is SEHNR and CDR2 FQNEAQ (reference sequence). CDR3 sequence reads: CASSLPQEVIQYF. The CDR3 coding sequence is TGTGCCAGCAGCCTTCCCCAGGAGGTCATTCAGTACTTC.

CDR3 sequence (DNA): TGTGCCATCAGTGAGCTGAGGGGGTCCGACACTGAAGCTTTCTTT. Amino acids: CAISELRGSDTEAFF. The chain carries TRBV10-3 and TRBJ1-1, with D perhaps TRBD1 (6 bases). The CDR3 is made up of 15 amino acids. Trimming took off 2 bases at V and 3 bases at J, with 13 bases between the two ends. Germline CDR1 ENHRY, CDR2 SYGVKD.

This clonotype was counted ten times or more. The chain uses TRBV7-9 and TRBJ2-2; D is unresolved. The CDR3 extends over 16 amino acids. Germline V CDR1 and CDR2: SEHNR, FQNEAQ (reference sequence). V lost 6 bases to trimming and J lost 0 bases, with 14 bases between them. CDR3 DNA: TGTGCCAGCAGGGGGAAGGTTCCTACGAACACCGGGGAGCTGTTTTTT. Translation: CASRGKVPTNTGELFF.

This clonotype was recorded only once. With a far larger clone one base away, a read error is the likely cause. The rearrangement uses TRBV7-2 and TRBJ1-1; maybe TRBD1 (5 bases). This CDR3 spans 13 amino acids. Germline-derived CDR1 and CDR2 are SGHTA and FQGNSA. In DNA, the CDR3 is TGTGCCGGCAGCTTGGGGGTCTACACTGAAGCTTTCTTT. This encodes CAGSLGVYTEAFF.

This clonotype was recorded many times. The chain joins TRBV7-8 to TRBJ2-3; 10 bases align to TRBD1. CDR1 is SGHVS, CDR2 FQNEAQ, per germline. The trim removed 4 bases at V and 7 bases at J, leaving 8 bases unmatched. The CDR3 runs 15 residues. Written as DNA, the CDR3 is TGTGCCAGCAGCTCAGGACAGGGGGTGTTGAATACGCAGTATTTT. It is translated as CASSSGQGVLNTQYF.

This clonotype has more than one count but fewer than ten. This chain connects TRBV5-4 to TRBJ2-7; TRBD2 agrees at 11 bases. V gave up 2 bases and J gave up 2 bases; unmatched junction bases: 9. The CDR3 extends over 17 amino acids. The V gene's germline CDR1 is SGHNT and CDR2 YYREEE (reference sequence). This CDR3 is CASSFTLAGAVTYEQYF. DNA for the CDR3: TGTGCCAGCAGCTTTACACTAGCGGGAGCGGTAACCTACGAGCAGTACTTC. Using reference TRBV5-4 and TRBJ2-7 for the parts outside the CDR3, the full variable domain is ETGVTQSPTHLIKTRGQQVTLRCSSQSGHNTVSWYQQALGQGPQFIFQYYREEENGRGNFPPRFSGLQFPNYSSELNVNALELDDSALYLCASSFTLAGAVTYEQYFGPGTRLTVT.

The chain links TRBV7-4 to TRBJ2-3, with TRBD2 matching over 9 bases. Germline assignment: CDR1 SGHVT and CDR2 SQSDAQ. V trimming: 2 bases; J trimming: 7 bases; junction bases outside the gene matches: 10. The CDR3 length is 16 residues. CDR3 in DNA: TGTGCCAGCAGCTTAAGCGGCGGGGGGGCCGATTATACGCAGTATTTT. It translates to CASSLSGGGADYTQYF.

This clonotype was detected once. This chain uses TRBV6-2 or TRBV6-3 with TRBJ2-3, with 7 bases lining up with TRBD1. The CDR3 length is 16 residues. Germline V lookup: CDR1 MNHEY, CDR2 SVGEGT. Trimming took 0 bases from V and 0 from J; bases not matched to a gene: 3. The DNA for the CDR3 is TGTGCCAGCAGTTACTCGAAGGGGGCTAGCACAGATACGCAGTATTTT. This gives the protein CASSYSKGASTDTQYF.

This clonotype was seen a handful of times. The chain employs TRBV4-1 and TRBJ1-2; tentative D call: TRBD1 (6 bases). V lost 0 bases and J 2 bases, leaving 13 bases between the germline ends. The length of the CDR3 is 16 residues. The germline CDR1 and CDR2 sequences are MGHRA and YSYEKL. The CDR3 region has the DNA TGCGCCAGCAGCCAAGATTACCAAGGGGGAAACTATGGCTACACCTTC. Its protein product is CASSQDYQGGNYGYTF.

The chain links TRBV6-5 to TRBJ1-5, with 7 bases matching TRBD1. V lost 6 bases and J lost 4; bases outside the gene matches: 12. Germline CDR1 is MNHEY and CDR2 is SVGAGI. This CDR3 contains 16 residues. The CDR3 DNA is TGTGCCAGCAGGGCAGGGGGAGAGCTCCCAAATCAGCCCCAGCATTTT. It encodes CASRAGGELPNQPQHF.

The chain combines TRBV19 with TRBJ1-1; no firm D call. The CDR3 is 15 residues long. V lost 5 bases and J lost 6, with 19 bases in between. From germline, CDR1 is LNHDA and CDR2 SQIVND (reference sequence). The CDR3 DNA reads as TGTGCCAGTAGTCCAGACTTTTGGGGTCTCCCTGAAGCTTTCTTT. Its protein product is CASSPDFWGLPEAFF.

The V and J genes are TRBV27 and TRBJ2-7, with 11 bases that match TRBD2. The CDR3 totals 16 residues. CDR1 MNHEY and CDR2 SMNVEV come from the germline V gene (reference sequence). V gave up 0 bases and J gave up 4 bases; unmatched junction bases: 5. The CDR3 spells CASSLSLAGGMYEQYF. The CDR3 region has the DNA TGTGCCAGCAGTTTATCCCTAGCGGGGGGAATGTACGAGCAGTACTTC.

The V gene is TRBV24-1, the J gene TRBJ2-2; 9 bases match TRBD1. V shed 5 bases and J 3 bases; nucleotides not matched to a gene: 6. The CDR3 runs to 16 residues. Germline loops: CDR1 KGHDR, CDR2 SFDVKD. The CDR3 reads CATSALTGGYTGELFF. CDR3 sequence (DNA): TGTGCCACCAGTGCCCTGACAGGGGGTTACACCGGGGAGCTGTTTTTT.